Described below is a single T cell receptor (beta chain) sequence and its context. Its antigen is currently unknown. These data belong to a study of shared clonotypes between healthy human individuals. General observations from the study: In having few donors, the study represented limited genetic and exposure-history diversity.

The germline gives CDR1 MNHEY, CDR2 SVGAGI. V lost 4 bases and J 2 bases, leaving 14 bases between the germline ends. The CDR3 spans 15 residues. Each replicate PCR on the sorted subsets used around 200 ng DNA (around 31,000 T cell genomes). The data were produced by immunoSEQ multiplex PCR, yet TCRdb's version contains in-frame clones alone and is incomplete. The sample lists 2 million to 2.5 million clones; 80% to 95% were seen once. Investigators divided CD4+ cells into CD45RA+ naive and CD45RA-negative memory subsets. Sequenced: naive CD4+ T cells from PBMCs. Documented subset: CD45RA+ positively selected. This clonotype originated in a man between 18 and 29 years old in good health. Some clones in this sample may be carry-over from other donors' samples. V gene TRBV6-5 combines with J gene TRBJ1-2; D may be TRBD1 (5 bases). The CDR3 coding sequence is TGTGCCAGCAGTTCCACCGGGGCGGCGAACTATGGCTACACCTTC. Translated: CASSSTGAANYGYTF.